This record covers a single T cell receptor (beta chain). Its ends do not fully match the called genes, so a read error is possible. The data were taken from a study of blood T cell repertoires in COVID-19. Libraries were prepared by immunoSEQ multiplex PCR; TCRdb keeps only in-frame clonotypes and omits some of them. This table has 57,000 or so clones, 86% appearing once. The sequencing sample was made of peripheral blood. This receptor was identified in a human donor in a cohort sampled during active COVID-19.

The CDR3 reads CASSSRENQYF. The CDR3 coding sequence is TGTGCCAGCAGTTCCCGGGAGAACCAGTACTTC. The J gene is TRBJ2-5, the V gene TRBV12-3 or TRBV12-4; possibly TRBD2 for D (6 bases). The CDR3 extends over 11 amino acids.